These T cell receptor beta chains were read from a single sample in a study of T cell changes during pregnancy in multiple sclerosis. The table came from immunoSEQ multiplex PCR; TCRdb's copy has only in-frame clones and leaves some out. The table records tens of thousands of clones, roughly 92% of them present only once. The sequenced sample consisted of peripheral blood. These receptors were collected from a female donor with multiple sclerosis, enrolled in a pregnancy study. Both conserved end residues are part of each CDR3. Each record gives: J gene, D gene, V gene, CDR3 length, CDR3 protein, CDR3 DNA. D genes are given only for firm matches.

TRBJ2-1	TRBD1	TRBV4-3	15	CASSFGTGRVNEQFF	TGCGCCAGCAGCTTCGGGACAGGACGTGTCAATGAGCAGTTCTTC
TRBJ1-2	.	TRBV6-5	14	CASSYSESIYGYTF	TGTGCCAGCAGTTACTCCGAATCGATTTATGGCTACACCTTC
TRBJ2-3	.	TRBV5-4	13	CASSRTDTDTQYF	TGTGCCAGCAGCAGGACGGACACAGATACGCAGTATTTT
TRBJ1-1	TRBD1	TRBV6-6	16	CASSYGWAGGDTEAFF	TGTGCCAGCAGTTACGGGTGGGCAGGGGGGGACACTGAAGCTTTCTTT
TRBJ2-7	.	TRBV4-1	16	CASSQASRDFSYEQYF	TGCGCCAGCAGCCAAGCTTCCCGGGACTTCTCCTACGAGCAGTACTTC
TRBJ2-5	TRBD1	TRBV4-3	17	CASSQDPAGGAIETQYF	TGCGCCAGCAGCCAAGATCCCGCAGGGGGCGCGATAGAGACCCAGTACTTC
TRBJ1-2	.	TRBV6-1	16	CASSEGKQRKDYGYTF	TGTGCCAGCAGTGAAGGAAAACAGAGGAAGGACTATGGCTACACCTTC
TRBJ1-2	.	TRBV11-2	12	CASSRDMVGYTF	TGTGCCAGCAGCCGGGACATGGTGGGCTACACCTTC
TRBJ2-3	.	TRBV7-6	12	CASTPDTDTQYF	TGTGCCAGCACCCCAGACACAGATACGCAGTATTTT
TRBJ2-1	.	TRBV15	14	CATSRTRLWNEQFF	TGTGCCACCAGCAGGACTAGGTTGTGGAATGAGCAGTTCTTC
TRBJ1-1	TRBD1	TRBV28	15	CATYIQGVTNTEAFF	TGTGCCACCTATATTCAGGGGGTAACTAACACTGAAGCTTTCTTT
TRBJ1-5	TRBD1	TRBV2	16	CASSGLTGGSNQPQHF	TGTGCCAGCAGCGGATTGACAGGGGGCAGCAATCAGCCCCAGCATTTT
TRBJ2-2	.	TRBV28	15	CASSPQGLNTGELFF	TGTGCCAGCAGTCCACAGGGACTCAACACCGGGGAGCTGTTTTTT
TRBJ2-2	TRBD2	TRBV27	15	CASTPISGRTGELFF	TGTGCCAGCACCCCAATTAGCGGGAGAACCGGGGAGCTGTTTTTT
TRBJ1-1	.	TRBV5-4	14	CASSFDGLNTEAFF	TGTGCCAGCAGCTTTGACGGACTGAACACTGAAGCTTTCTTT
TRBJ2-1	TRBD2	TRBV10-2	14	CASTASGIYNEQFF	TGCGCCAGCACCGCTAGCGGCATCTACAATGAGCAGTTCTTC